Below are 16 T cell receptor beta chains sequenced from a single sample in a study of CD8 T cells in ankylosing spondylitis. TCRdb redid the calling of the 5' RACE reads with MiXCR, one entry per CDR3 protein. The sample carries roughly 120,000 distinct CDR3 sequences, roughly 7.3% recorded once. Sequences were obtained from blood, either unsorted or a sorted T cell fraction (not recorded which). These receptors were obtained from a male donor with ankylosing spondylitis or in good health (not recorded which).

This clonotype was seen ten or more times. The rearrangement links TRBV28 to TRBJ2-1; 10 nucleotides line up with TRBD2. Germline lookup yields CDR1 MDHEN and CDR2 SYDVKM. The CDR3 length is 17 residues. With 5 bases clipped from V and 8 bases from J, the junction kept 15 bases outside the gene matches. For the CDR3, the DNA is TGTGCCAGCAGTCCGCCCGGGCTAGCGGGAGAGAGAGATGAGCAGTTCTTC. The encoded protein is CASSPPGLAGERDEQFF. The whole variable domain, remainder taken from reference TRBV28 and TRBJ2-1, is DVKVTQSSRYLVKRTGEKVFLECVQDMDHENMFWYRQDPGLGLRLIYFSYDVKMKEKGDIPEGYSVSREKKERFSLILESASTNQTSMYLCASSPPGLAGERDEQFFGPGTRLTVL.

This clonotype was detected many times. This chain joins TRBV7-2 and TRBJ1-4; D gene uncertain. Germline lookup yields CDR1 SGHTA and CDR2 FQGNSA. Trimming shortened V by 4 bases and J by 4 bases, and 7 bases separated the two germline ends. The CDR3 is 13 residues long. In DNA form, the CDR3 reads TGTGCCAGCAGCTCGGGTATTAATGAAAAACTGTTTTTT. It codes for CASSSGINEKLFF.

This clonotype was seen many times. The CDR3 bases are TGTGCCACCAGTGGTCCAGTAGATACGCAGTATTTT. The encoded protein is CATSGPVDTQYF. This rearrangement joins TRBV24-1 to TRBJ2-3; D uncertain. The CDR3 covers 12 residues. CDR1 is KGHDR and CDR2 is SFDVKD in the germline V gene. Deletions cut 5 bases from V and 5 bases from J, with 7 bases between.

This clonotype was found many times. The chain links TRBV7-2 to TRBJ2-1, with D tentatively TRBD1 or TRBD2 (5 bases each). Germline CDR1 is SGHTA and CDR2 is FQGNSA. Trimming pared 6 bases from V and 1 base from J, leaving 13 bases between. The CDR3 is 15 residues long. In nucleotides, the CDR3 is TGTGCCAGCAGAAAAAGCAGGGAGTCCTACAATGAGCAGTTCTTC. It translates to CASRKSRESYNEQFF.

This clonotype has a count of ten or more. The CDR3 protein is CASSGPKETQYF. The CDR3 DNA reads TGTGCCAGCTCGGGGCCTAAAGAGACCCAGTACTTC. V usage is TRBV28 and J usage is TRBJ2-5, with D perhaps assigned TRBD1 or TRBD2 (5 bases each). This CDR3 contains 12 residues. The germline gives CDR1 MDHEN, CDR2 SYDVKM. V was clipped by 8 bases and J by 3 bases, with 10 bases between them.

In its sample, this clonotype was seen a few times. The chain carries TRBV20-1 and TRBJ1-1; TRBD1 matches 8 bases. The CDR3 spans 14 residues. CDR1 and CDR2 (germline): DFQATT, SNEGSKA (reference sequence). The V and J ends lost 4 bases and 3 bases, in that order; junction bases with no gene match: 7. CDR3 sequence reads: CSATQQGVDTEAFF. The CDR3, as DNA: TGCAGTGCTACCCAACAGGGGGTTGACACTGAAGCTTTCTTT.

The rearrangement links TRBV29-1 to TRBJ2-5; D remains ambiguous. Germline-derived CDR1 and CDR2 are SQVTM and ANQGSEA. V was cut by 3 bases and J by 1 base, with 6 bases left in between. CDR3 length equals 12 residues. The CDR3 DNA reads as TGCAGCGTTGACAGGAGCCAAGAGACCCAGTACTTC. Its translation: CSVDRSQETQYF.

The J gene is TRBJ2-1, the V gene TRBV19; 12 nucleotides match TRBD2. Germline V gene lookup returns CDR1 LNHDA and CDR2 SQIVND (reference sequence). The CDR3 sequence is 16 residues long. Germline trimming cut 4 bases from V and 4 bases from J; bases unmatched to any gene: 5. CDR3 DNA: TGTGCCAGTAGTAGAGGACTAGCGGGGACGTACAATGAGCAGTTCTTC. It translates to CASSRGLAGTYNEQFF.

This clonotype was found many times. V usage is TRBV5-1 and J usage is TRBJ1-1; weak D call: TRBD1 (5 bases). Germline V gives CDR1 SGHRS, CDR2 YFSETQ. V was trimmed by 1 base and J by 1 base, leaving 14 bases between them. The CDR3 is made up of 16 amino acids. This CDR3 is CASSLSGGGGNTEAFF. The CDR3 DNA is TGCGCCAGCAGCTTGTCCGGGGGTGGCGGGAACACTGAAGCTTTCTTT.

This clonotype was observed at least ten times. The CDR3, as DNA: TGTGCCAGCAGCCCCCCGGAGGGAACCTACGAGCAGTACTTC. Translated: CASSPPEGTYEQYF. The chain carries TRBV28 and TRBJ2-7, with D perhaps matching TRBD2 (6 bases). In germline, CDR1 is MDHEN, CDR2 SYDVKM. The ends were cut back, 6 bases at V and 2 bases at J, with 14 bases in the middle. The CDR3 has 14 residues.

This clonotype was seen many times. The CDR3 nucleotides are TGTGCCAGCAGCCATGAGCAGAATAGCAATCAGCCCCAGCATTTT. Its protein product is CASSHEQNSNQPQHF. The rearrangement links TRBV14 to TRBJ1-5; D is undetermined. Germline V lookup: CDR1 SGHDN, CDR2 FVKESK. CDR3 length: 15 amino acids. The V end lost 3 bases, the J end lost 0 bases, and 9 bases lay between the germline ends.

This clonotype has at least ten counts. The chain joins TRBV11-3 to TRBJ2-1; D not resolved. With 5 bases removed from V and 0 bases from J, the gap between germline ends came to 5 bases. Germline V gives CDR1 SGHNT, CDR2 YENEEA. This CDR3 contains 13 residues. CDR3 region: CASSENSYNEQFF. As DNA, the CDR3 is TGTGCCAGCAGCGAGAACTCCTACAATGAGCAGTTCTTC.

Many counts were recorded for this clonotype. This chain connects TRBV5-1 to TRBJ2-5; 8 nucleotides align to TRBD2. The CDR3 is 16 residues long. Per germline, CDR1 SGHRS and CDR2 YFSETQ. The V gene end was trimmed by 5 bases and the J gene end by 1 base; junction bases not matched to a gene: 10. This CDR3 reads CASRGAGAGLQETQYF. The CDR3 nucleotides are TGCGCCAGCAGAGGAGCGGGAGCGGGTCTCCAAGAGACCCAGTACTTC.

Many counts were recorded for this clonotype. V and J are TRBV5-1 and TRBJ2-1, with no clear D. The length of the CDR3 is 13 residues. Trimming removed 4 bases at V and 9 bases at J, with 14 bases between. Germline assignment: CDR1 SGHRS and CDR2 YFSETQ. The CDR3 DNA is TGCGCCAGCAGCCATAGGGCGGCTAGTGAGCAGTTCTTC. It encodes CASSHRAASEQFF. The full variable domain, completed using reference TRBV5-1 and TRBJ2-1, is KAGVTQTPRYLIKTRGQQVTLSCSPISGHRSVSWYQQTPGQGLQFLFEYFSETQRNKGNFPGRFSGRQFSNSRSEMNVSTLELGDSALYLCASSHRAASEQFFGPGTRLTVL.

The chain links TRBV20-1 to TRBJ2-3, with unresolved D. The V and J ends lost 7 bases and 2 bases respectively, with 10 bases between them. Germline lookup yields CDR1 DFQATT and CDR2 SNEGSKA (reference sequence). The CDR3 is made up of 12 amino acids. The CDR3 spells CSVRLDTDTQYF. Written as DNA, the CDR3 is TGCAGTGTCCGACTCGACACAGATACGCAGTATTTT.

This clonotype was recorded at least ten times. The gene calls are TRBV15 and TRBJ1-5; D unresolved. Per the germline V gene, CDR1 is LNHNV and CDR2 is YYDKDF (reference sequence). V lost 1 base and J 4 bases, leaving 2 bases between the germline ends. The CDR3 covers 12 residues. CDR3 DNA: TGTGCCACCAGCAGAGCAAATCAGCCCCAGCATTTT. This gives the protein CATSRANQPQHF. Drawing the rest from reference TRBV15 and TRBJ1-5, the complete variable domain is DAMVIQNPRYQVTQFGKPVTLSCSQTLNHNVMYWYQQKSSQAPKLLFHYYDKDFNNEADTPDNFQSRRPNTSFCFLDIRSPGLGDTAMYLCATSRANQPQHFGDGTRLSIL.